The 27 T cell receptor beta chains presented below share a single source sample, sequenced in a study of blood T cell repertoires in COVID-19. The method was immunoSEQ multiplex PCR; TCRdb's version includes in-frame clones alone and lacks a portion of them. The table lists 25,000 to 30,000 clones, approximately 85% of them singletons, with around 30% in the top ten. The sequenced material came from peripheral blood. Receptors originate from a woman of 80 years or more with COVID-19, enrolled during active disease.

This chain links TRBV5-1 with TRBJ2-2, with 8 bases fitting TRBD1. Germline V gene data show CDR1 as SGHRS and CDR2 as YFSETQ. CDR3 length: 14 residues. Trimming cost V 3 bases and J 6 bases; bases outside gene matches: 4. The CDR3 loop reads CASSSTGDAGELFF. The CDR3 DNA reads TGCGCCAGCAGCTCGACAGGGGACGCCGGGGAGCTGTTTTTT. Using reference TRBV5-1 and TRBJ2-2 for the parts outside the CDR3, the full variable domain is KAGVTQTPRYLIKTRGQQVTLSCSPISGHRSVSWYQQTPGQGLQFLFEYFSETQRNKGNFPGRFSGRQFSNSRSEMNVSTLELGDSALYLCASSSTGDAGELFFGEGSRLTVL.

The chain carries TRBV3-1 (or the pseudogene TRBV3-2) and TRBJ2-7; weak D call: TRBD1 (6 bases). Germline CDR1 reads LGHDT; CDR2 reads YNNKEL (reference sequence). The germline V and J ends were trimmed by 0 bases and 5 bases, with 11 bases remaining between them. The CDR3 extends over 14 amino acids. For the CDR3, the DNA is TGTGCCAGCAGCCAAGACAGGGGTAAACACGAGCAGTACTTC. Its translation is CASSQDRGKHEQYF.

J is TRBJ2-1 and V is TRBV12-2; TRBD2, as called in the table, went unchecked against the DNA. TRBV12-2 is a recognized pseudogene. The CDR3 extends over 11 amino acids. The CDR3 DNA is TGTGCAAGTCGCCTAAGCAATGAGCAGTTCTTC. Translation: CASRLSNEQFF.

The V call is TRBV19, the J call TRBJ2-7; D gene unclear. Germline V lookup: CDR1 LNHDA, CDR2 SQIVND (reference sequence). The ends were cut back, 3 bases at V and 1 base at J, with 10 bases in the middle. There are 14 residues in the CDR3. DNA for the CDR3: TGTGCCAGTAGTATGGCCTCCGGGTCCTACGAGCAGTACTTC. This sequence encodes CASSMASGSYEQYF.

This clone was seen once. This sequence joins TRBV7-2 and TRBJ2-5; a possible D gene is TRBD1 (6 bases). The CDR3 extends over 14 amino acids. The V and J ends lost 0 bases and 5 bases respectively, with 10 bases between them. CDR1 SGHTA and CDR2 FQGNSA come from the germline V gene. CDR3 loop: CASSLAGARETQYF. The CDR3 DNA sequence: TGTGCCAGCAGCTTAGCGGGGGCCAGGGAGACCCAGTACTTC.

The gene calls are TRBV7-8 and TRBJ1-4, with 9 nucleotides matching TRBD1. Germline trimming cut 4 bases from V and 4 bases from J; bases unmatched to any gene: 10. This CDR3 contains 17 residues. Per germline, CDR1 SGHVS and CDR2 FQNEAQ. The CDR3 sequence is CASSSKQGARVNEKLFF. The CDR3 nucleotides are TGTGCCAGCAGCTCAAAACAGGGGGCGCGGGTTAATGAAAAACTGTTTTTT.

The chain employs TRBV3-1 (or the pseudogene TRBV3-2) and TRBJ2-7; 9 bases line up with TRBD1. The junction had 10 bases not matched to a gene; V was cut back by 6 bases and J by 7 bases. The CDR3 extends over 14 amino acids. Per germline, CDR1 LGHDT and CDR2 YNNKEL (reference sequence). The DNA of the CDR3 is TGTGCCAGCAGTCATACAGGGGGCGCAGGTGAGCAGTACTTC. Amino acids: CASSHTGGAGEQYF.

CDR3: CASSNAGFNQPQHF. CDR3 sequence (DNA): TGTGCCAGCAGTAACGCGGGGTTCAATCAGCCCCAGCATTTT. This sequence joins TRBV6-5 and TRBJ1-5; no clear D. In germline, CDR1 is MNHEY, CDR2 SVGAGI. Trimming cost V 5 bases and J 3 bases, with 11 bases left between them. CDR3 length equals 14 residues.

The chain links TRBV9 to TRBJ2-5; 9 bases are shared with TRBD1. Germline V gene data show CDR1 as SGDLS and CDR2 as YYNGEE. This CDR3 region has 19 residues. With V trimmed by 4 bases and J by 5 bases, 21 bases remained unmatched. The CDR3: CASSTRPGTGFGAEETQYF. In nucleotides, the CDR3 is TGTGCCAGCAGCACCCGACCCGGGACAGGGTTTGGTGCGGAGGAGACCCAGTACTTC.

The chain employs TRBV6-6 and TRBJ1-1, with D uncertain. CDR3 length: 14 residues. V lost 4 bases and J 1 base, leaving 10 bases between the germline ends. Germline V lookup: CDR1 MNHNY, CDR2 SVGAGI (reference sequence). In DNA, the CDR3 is TGTGCCAGCAGTTCAAACGACAAGAACACTGAAGCTTTCTTT. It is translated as CASSSNDKNTEAFF.

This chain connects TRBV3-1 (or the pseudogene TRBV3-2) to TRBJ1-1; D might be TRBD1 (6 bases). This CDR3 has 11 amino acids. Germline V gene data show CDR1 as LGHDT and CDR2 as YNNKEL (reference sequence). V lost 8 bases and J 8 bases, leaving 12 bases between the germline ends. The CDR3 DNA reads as TGTGCCAGCGGACAGAAGGGGGAAGCTTTCTTT. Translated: CASGQKGEAFF.

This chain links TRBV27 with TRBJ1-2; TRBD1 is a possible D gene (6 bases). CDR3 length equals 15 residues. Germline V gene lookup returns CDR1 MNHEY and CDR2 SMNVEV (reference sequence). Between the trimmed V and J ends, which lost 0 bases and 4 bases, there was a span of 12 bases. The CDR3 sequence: CASSLSKGEGYGYTF. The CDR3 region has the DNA TGTGCCAGCAGTTTATCGAAGGGGGAGGGCTATGGCTACACCTTC.

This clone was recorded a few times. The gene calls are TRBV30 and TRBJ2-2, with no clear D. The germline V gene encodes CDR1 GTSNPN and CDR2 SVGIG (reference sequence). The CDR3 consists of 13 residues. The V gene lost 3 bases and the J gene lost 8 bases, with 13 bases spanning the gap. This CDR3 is CAWRETANGELFF. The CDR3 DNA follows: TGTGCCTGGAGGGAGACGGCGAATGGGGAGCTGTTTTTT. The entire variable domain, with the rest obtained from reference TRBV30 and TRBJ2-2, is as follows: SQTIHQWPATLVQPVGSPLSLECTVEGTSNPNLYWYRQAAGRGLQLLFYSVGIGQISSEVPQNLSASRPQDRQFILSSKKLLLSDSGFYLCAWRETANGELFFGEGSRLTVL.

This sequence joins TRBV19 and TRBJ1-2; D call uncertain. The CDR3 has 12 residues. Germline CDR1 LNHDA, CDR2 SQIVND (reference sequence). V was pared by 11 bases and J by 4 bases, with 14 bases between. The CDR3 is CASQREPYGYTF. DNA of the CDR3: TGTGCCTCCCAACGGGAGCCCTATGGCTACACCTTC.

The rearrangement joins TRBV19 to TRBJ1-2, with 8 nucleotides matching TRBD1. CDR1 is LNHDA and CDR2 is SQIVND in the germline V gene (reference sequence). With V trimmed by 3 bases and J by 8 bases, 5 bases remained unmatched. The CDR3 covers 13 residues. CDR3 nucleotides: TGTGCCAGTAGTATTATGGACAGGGTCGGCTACACCTTC. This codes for CASSIMDRVGYTF.

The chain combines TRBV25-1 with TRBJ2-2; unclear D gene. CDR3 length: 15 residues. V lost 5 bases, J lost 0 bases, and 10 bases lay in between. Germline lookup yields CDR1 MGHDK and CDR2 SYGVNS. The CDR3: CASSSPRSNTGELFF. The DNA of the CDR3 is TGTGCCAGCAGTTCCCCCAGATCGAACACCGGGGAGCTGTTTTTT.

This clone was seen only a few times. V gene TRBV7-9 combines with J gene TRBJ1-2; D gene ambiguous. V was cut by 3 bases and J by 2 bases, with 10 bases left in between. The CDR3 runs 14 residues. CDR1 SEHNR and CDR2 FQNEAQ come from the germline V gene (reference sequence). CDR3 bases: TGTGCCAGCAGCTTCCTGGGAGGGAACTATGGCTACACCTTC. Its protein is CASSFLGGNYGYTF.

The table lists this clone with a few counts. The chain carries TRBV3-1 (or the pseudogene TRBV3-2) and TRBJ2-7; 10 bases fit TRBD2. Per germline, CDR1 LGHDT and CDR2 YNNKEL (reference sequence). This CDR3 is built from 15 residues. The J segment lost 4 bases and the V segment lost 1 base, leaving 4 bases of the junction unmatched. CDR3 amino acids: CASSQAPSGGYEQYF. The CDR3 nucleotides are TGTGCCAGCAGCCAAGCGCCTAGCGGGGGATACGAGCAGTACTTC.

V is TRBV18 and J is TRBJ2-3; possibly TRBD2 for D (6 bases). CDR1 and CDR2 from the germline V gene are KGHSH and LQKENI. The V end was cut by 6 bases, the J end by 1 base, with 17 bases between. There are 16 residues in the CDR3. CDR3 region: CASSSNGGIGTDTQYF. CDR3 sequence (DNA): TGTGCCAGCTCCTCGAACGGGGGAATCGGCACAGATACGCAGTATTTT. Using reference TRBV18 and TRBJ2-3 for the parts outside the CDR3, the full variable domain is NAGVMQNPRHLVRRRGQEARLRCSPMKGHSHVYWYRQLPEEGLKFMVYLQKENIIDESGMPKERFSAEFPKEGPSILRIQQVVRGDSAAYFCASSSNGGIGTDTQYFGPGTRLTVL.

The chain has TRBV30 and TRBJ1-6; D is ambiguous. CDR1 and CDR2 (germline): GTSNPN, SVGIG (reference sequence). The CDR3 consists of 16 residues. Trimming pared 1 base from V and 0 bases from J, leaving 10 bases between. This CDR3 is CAWSDLESSYNSPLHF. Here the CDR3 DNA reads TGTGCCTGGAGTGATCTAGAGAGCTCCTATAATTCACCCCTCCACTTT.

Written as DNA, the CDR3 is TGTGCCAGTAGTAAGCAGGCCAACCTATGGTCAGATACGCAGTATTTT. This translates into CASSKQANLWSDTQYF. The V gene is TRBV19, the J gene TRBJ2-3; D remains ambiguous. The V gene lost 4 bases and the J gene lost 4 bases, with 18 bases spanning the gap. Germline CDR1 is LNHDA and CDR2 is SQIVND (reference sequence). The CDR3 is 16 residues long. Full variable domain (missing parts from reference TRBV19 and TRBJ2-3): DGGITQSPKYLFRKEGQNVTLSCEQNLNHDAMYWYRQDPGQGLRLIYYSQIVNDFQKGDIAEGYSVSREKKESFPLTVTSAQKNPTAFYLCASSKQANLWSDTQYFGPGTRLTVL.

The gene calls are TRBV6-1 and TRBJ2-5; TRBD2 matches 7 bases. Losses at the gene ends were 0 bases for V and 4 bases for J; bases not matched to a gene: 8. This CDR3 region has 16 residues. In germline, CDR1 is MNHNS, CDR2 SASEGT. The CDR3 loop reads CASSEALGGGRETQYF. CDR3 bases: TGTGCCAGCAGTGAAGCGCTGGGGGGGGGTAGAGAGACCCAGTACTTC.

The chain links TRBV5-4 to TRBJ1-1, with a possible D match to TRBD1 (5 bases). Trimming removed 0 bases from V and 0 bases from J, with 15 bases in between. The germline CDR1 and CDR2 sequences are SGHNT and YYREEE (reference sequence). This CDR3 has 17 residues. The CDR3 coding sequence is TGTGCCAGCAGCTTGGCCGCCGGGACTGGAATGAACACTGAAGCTTTCTTT. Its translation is CASSLAAGTGMNTEAFF.

For the CDR3, the DNA is TGTGCCAGCAGCAAAGCTTGCCGGGCCCAGGGGCTAGATACCTACGAGCAGTACTTC. This codes for CASSKACRAQGLDTYEQYF. The rearrangement uses TRBV21-1 and TRBJ2-7; the D call TRBD1 from the table was never checked on the DNA. TRBV21-1 is designated a pseudogene. The CDR3 is made up of 19 amino acids.

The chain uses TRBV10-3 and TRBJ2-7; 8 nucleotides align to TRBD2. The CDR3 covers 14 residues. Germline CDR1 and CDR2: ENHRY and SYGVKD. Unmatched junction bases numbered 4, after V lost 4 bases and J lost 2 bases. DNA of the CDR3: TGTGCCATCAGTGGCCCGCGGGGGGCCTACGAGCAGTACTTC. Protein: CAISGPRGAYEQYF.

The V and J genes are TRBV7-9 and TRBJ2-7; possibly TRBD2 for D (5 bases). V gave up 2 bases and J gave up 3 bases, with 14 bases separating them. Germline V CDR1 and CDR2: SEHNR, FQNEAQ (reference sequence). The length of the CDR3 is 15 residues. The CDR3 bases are TGTGCCAGCAGCTTAAGCGGCGAGGCTGGCTACGAGCAGTACTTC. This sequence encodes CASSLSGEAGYEQYF.

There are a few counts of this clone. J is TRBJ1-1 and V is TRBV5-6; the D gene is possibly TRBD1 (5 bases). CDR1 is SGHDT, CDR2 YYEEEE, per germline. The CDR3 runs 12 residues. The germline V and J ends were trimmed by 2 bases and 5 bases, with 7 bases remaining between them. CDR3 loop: CASSLRGTEAFF. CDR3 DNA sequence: TGTGCCAGCAGCTTACGGGGGACTGAAGCTTTCTTT.